Listed here are 11 T cell receptor beta chains from one sample, sequenced in a study of identical twins. TCRdb fed the 5' RACE reads into MiXCR, producing one record per CDR3 protein. The sample includes 500,000 or so distinct CDR3 sequences, approximately 22% of them seen just once. This sample was shared with a second study, whose subject was T cells expressing NK-cell markers.

The sample consisted of CD4+ T cells sorted from blood. The receptors were gathered from a woman aged 18-35 years in good health.

This clonotype was found a few times. The chain uses TRBV20-1 and TRBJ1-1; D ambiguous. The CDR3 has 12 amino acids. Germline V CDR1 and CDR2: DFQATT, SNEGSKA (reference sequence). Trimming removed 5 bases at V and 1 base at J, with 8 bases between. CDR3 amino acids: CSAATQNTEAFF. The CDR3 coding sequence is TGCAGTGCTGCAACACAGAACACTGAAGCTTTCTTT.

The chain's CDR3 is CASRNTGSSYNEQFF. In nucleotides, the CDR3 is TGCGCCAGCAGAAATACAGGGAGCTCCTACAATGAGCAGTTCTTC. V is TRBV5-1 and J is TRBJ2-1, with D perhaps TRBD1 (6 bases). This CDR3 comprises 15 residues. From germline, CDR1 is SGHRS and CDR2 YFSETQ. V lost 5 bases and J lost 0, with 12 bases in between. Looking up the rest from reference TRBV5-1 and TRBJ2-1 gives the full variable domain: KAGVTQTPRYLIKTRGQQVTLSCSPISGHRSVSWYQQTPGQGLQFLFEYFSETQRNKGNFPGRFSGRQFSNSRSEMNVSTLELGDSALYLCASRNTGSSYNEQFFGPGTRLTVL.

This clonotype was seen a handful of times. The rearrangement joins TRBV2 to TRBJ2-7, with D unresolved. This CDR3 comprises 11 residues. Per germline, CDR1 SNHLY and CDR2 FYNNEI. The V and J ends lost 8 bases and 3 bases respectively, with 8 bases between them. CDR3 in amino acids: CASQGYYEQYF. As DNA, the CDR3 is TGTGCCAGCCAAGGATACTACGAGCAGTACTTC.

The genes are TRBV15 and TRBJ2-1; perhaps TRBD2 as D (6 bases). V lost 9 bases and J lost 5, with 14 bases in between. CDR3 length equals 13 residues. Germline assignment: CDR1 LNHNV and CDR2 YYDKDF (reference sequence). The CDR3 DNA reads TGTGCCACGAGCCGGGACTTCAACAATGAGCAGTTCTTC. This translates into CATSRDFNNEQFF.

This clonotype was detected only a few times. J is TRBJ1-2 and V is TRBV11-2, with D possibly being TRBD1 (5 bases). Trimming removed 4 bases at V and 6 bases at J, with 21 bases between. The CDR3 contains 16 residues. Germline V CDR1 and CDR2: SGHAT, FQNNGV. The CDR3 spells CASSSPLRGGRDGYTF. CDR3 in DNA: TGTGCCAGCAGCTCACCGCTGCGCGGGGGAAGGGATGGCTACACCTTC.

This clonotype was seen more than once but under ten times. This chain links TRBV6-5 with TRBJ2-7, with 7 bases matching TRBD2. Germline loops: CDR1 MNHEY, CDR2 SVGAGI. The CDR3 loop spans 18 amino acids. J was trimmed by 4 bases and V by 4 bases; bases with no gene match: 19. This chain's CDR3 is CASSSAGTMSTLGYEQYF. In DNA, the CDR3 is TGTGCCAGCAGTTCCGCCGGGACTATGTCAACCCTCGGGTACGAGCAGTACTTC.

For the CDR3, the DNA is TGCGCCAGCAGATGGGGGGCGCGGAGCAATGAGCAGTTCTTC. The encoded protein is CASRWGARSNEQFF. This sequence joins TRBV10-2 and TRBJ2-1; either TRBD1 or TRBD2 may fit D (6 bases each). Between the trimmed V and J ends, which lost 6 bases and 6 bases, there was a span of 15 bases. The V gene's germline CDR1 is WSHSY and CDR2 SAAADI. This CDR3 spans 14 amino acids.

The chain joins TRBV20-1 to TRBJ2-7; TRBD2 matches at 9 bases. Germline assignment: CDR1 DFQATT and CDR2 SNEGSKA (reference sequence). The ends lost 4 bases at V and 5 bases at J; junction bases unmatched: 9. The CDR3 covers 14 residues. This CDR3 reads CSAKGGGRAHEQYF. The CDR3 nucleotides read TGCAGTGCTAAAGGGGGCGGGAGGGCCCACGAGCAGTACTTC.

This rearrangement joins TRBV12-3 or TRBV12-4 to TRBJ1-1; 8 bases line up with TRBD1. The length of the CDR3 is 14 residues. Trimming took 6 bases from V and 5 from J; bases not matched to a gene: 8. The CDR3 reads CASRPGQGFTEAFF. DNA for the CDR3: TGTGCCAGCAGGCCCGGACAGGGATTTACTGAAGCTTTCTTT.

V gene TRBV10-3 combines with J gene TRBJ1-5, with D maybe TRBD1 (5 bases). The germline gives CDR1 ENHRY, CDR2 SYGVKD. The CDR3 sequence is 15 residues long. With 3 bases removed from V and 5 bases from J, the gap between germline ends came to 14 bases. CDR3 sequence reads: CAISEQAGAHQPQHF. The CDR3 bases are TGTGCCATCAGTGAACAGGCTGGAGCCCATCAGCCCCAGCATTTT.

This chain connects TRBV12-3 or TRBV12-4 to TRBJ1-2, with a possible D match to TRBD1 (5 bases). The CDR3 extends over 14 amino acids. Trimming pared 2 bases from V and 5 bases from J, leaving 12 bases between. CDR3 in DNA: TGTGCCAGCAGTTTACCGGGACTTGCTTATGGCTACACCTTC. Protein: CASSLPGLAYGYTF.